This note documents a single TCR beta chain sequence. Participants were aged about 18 to 89 years, lived in around 25 US areas, and enrolled virtually. Cohorts were assigned according to the clinical history that participants reported. This sample is drawn from a study of blood T cell repertoires in COVID-19. Germline CDR1 is SGHNT and CDR2 is YENEEA. With V trimmed by 3 bases and J by 4 bases, 6 bases remained unmatched. CDR3 length equals 15 residues. Assay used: immunoSEQ multiplex PCR; TCRdb lists only in-frame clones, some missing. The sample holds approximately 200,000 clones, around 90% seen once.

This rearrangement joins TRBV11-3 to TRBJ1-1, with 9 bases matching TRBD1. The sequence was obtained from a man between 25 and 39 years old who had recovered from COVID-19. Sequencing was done on a sample of PBMCs or T cells enriched from blood (not recorded which). CDR3 coding DNA: TGTGCCAGCAGCTTGACAGGGGGGAAGAGCACTGAAGCTTTCTTT. It encodes CASSLTGGKSTEAFF.